This is a list of T cell receptor beta chains from one sample in a study of technical replicates of blood from a few donors. Measured with immunoSEQ multiplex PCR; TCRdb has only the in-frame clones, and not every one. The data hold more than 70,000 clones, with 93% observed a single time. The sequencing sample was made of T cells isolated from PBMCs. Every receptor here comes from a human donor in good health. Each CDR3 is given with its conserved first and last residue. Each record gives: clone size, D gene, J gene, V gene, CDR3 DNA, CDR3 protein. D genes are given only for firm matches. Not every row has a clone size; where given, it reads once, few, many or a size class.

-	TRBD2	TRBJ2-3	TRBV7-9	TGTGCCAGCAGCGATCCTAGCGGACTCTCATATACGCAGTATTTT	CASSDPSGLSYTQYF
-	TRBD1	TRBJ1-1	TRBV12-5	TGTGCTAGTGGTTTGGTACTACAGGGGCGAAACACTGAAGCTTTCTTT	CASGLVLQGRNTEAFF
-	-	TRBJ1-1	TRBV7-9	TGTGCCAGCAGCTTAGGACTGATGAACACTGAAGCTTTCTTT	CASSLGLMNTEAFF
-	TRBD2	TRBJ2-6	TRBV2	TGTGCCAGCAGGATGCTAGCGGGAGGCTCTGGGGCCAACGTCCTGACTTTC	CASRMLAGGSGANVLTF
-	-	TRBJ2-1	TRBV28	TGTGCCAGCAGCCCCCAGGGCAATGAGCAGTTCTTC	CASSPQGNEQFF
-	-	TRBJ1-2	TRBV30	TGTGCCTGGAGTGGGCTGGCTGGCTATGGCTACACCTTC	CAWSGLAGYGYTF
-	TRBD2	TRBJ2-7	TRBV5-1	TGCGCCAGCAGCTTGGCCGGGACTAGCGGGAGAGAACCCTACGAGCAGTACTTC	CASSLAGTSGREPYEQYF
-	-	TRBJ1-1	TRBV5-5	TGTGCCAGCAACGAACAGGGTTGGAACACTGAAGCTTTCTTT	CASNEQGWNTEAFF
-	TRBD2	TRBJ2-3	TRBV9	TGTGCCAGCAGCGTAGCGGCCGGGGGGGTTTCAGATACGCAGTATTTT	CASSVAAGGVSDTQYF
-	-	TRBJ1-2	TRBV5-8	TGTGCCAGCAGCTCGGAAGACAGGAGAGTCTATGGCTACACCTTC	CASSSEDRRVYGYTF
-	-	TRBJ2-5	TRBV9	TGTGCCAGCAGCGTAGGCGGAACTAGTGAACAAGAGACCCAGTACTTC	CASSVGGTSEQETQYF
-	-	TRBJ2-7	TRBV6-5	TGTGCCAGCAGTTCCGGGGGACTTGCCTTTTCTTACGAGCAGTACTTC	CASSSGGLAFSYEQYF
few	-	TRBJ1-5	TRBV2	TGTGCCAGCAGTGGTACAGGGAATCAGCCCCAGCATTTT	CASSGTGNQPQHF
-	-	TRBJ1-1	TRBV6-1	TGTGCCAGCAGTCTTCAGGGTAACGAAGCTTTCTTT	CASSLQGNEAFF
once	-	TRBJ2-3	TRBV10-1	TGCGCCAGCACCGGACTCACAGATACGCAGTATTTT	CASTGLTDTQYF
-	-	TRBJ2-2	TRBV28	TGTGCCAGCAGTTTATTTCAGCGCCCGAGCACCGGGGAGCTGTTTTTT	CASSLFQRPSTGELFF
-	TRBD1	TRBJ1-1	TRBV18	TGTGCCAGCTCACCACCACAGGGGTATCACTGGTCTGGCACTGAAGCTTTCTTT	CASSPPQGYHWSGTEAFF
-	-	TRBJ1-2	TRBV29-1	TGCAGCGTTGAATTAGGCGGTCGGGGCTATGGCTACACCTTC	CSVELGGRGYGYTF
once	-	TRBJ2-7	TRBV7-6	TGTGCCAGCAGCTTAGGGGGAGGGGGCTACGAGCAGTACTTC	CASSLGGGGYEQYF
once	-	TRBJ2-3	TRBV11-3	TGTGCCAGCAGCTTATTTGCGACAGATACGCAGTATTTT	CASSLFATDTQYF
-	-	TRBJ1-2	TRBV4-1	TGCGCCAGCAGCCATGTAAGGCAGGGGCCTCCTAACTATGGCTACACCTTC	CASSHVRQGPPNYGYTF
-	-	TRBJ2-7	TRBV2	TGTGCCAGCAGGGGGAGGAGACCGTCCTACGAGCAGTACTTC	CASRGRRPSYEQYF
-	-	TRBJ2-7	TRBV19	TGTGCCAGCCGGGACTCCTTGGGGGAGCAGTACTTC	CASRDSLGEQYF
-	TRBD2	TRBJ2-1	TRBV2	TGTGCCAGCAGCCTGACTAGCGGAGCCTACAATGAGCAGTTCTTC	CASSLTSGAYNEQFF
-	TRBD1	TRBJ2-7	TRBV11-2	TGTGCCAGCAGCTTAGTTGGACAGGGCGTGTACGAGCAGTACTTC	CASSLVGQGVYEQYF
-	-	TRBJ2-7	TRBV23-1	TGCGCCAGCAGAAAGCCCCTCAGGGACGAGCAGTACTTC	CASRKPLRDEQYF
-	-	TRBJ2-6	TRBV10-3	TGTGCCACCACAGATTCTGGGGCCAACGTCCTGACTTTC	CATTDSGANVLTF
-	-	TRBJ1-1	TRBV7-9	TGTGCCAGCAGCTTACTTAGGCCGGGTACTGAAGCTTTCTTT	CASSLLRPGTEAFF
-	TRBD1	TRBJ1-1	TRBV5-1	TGCGCCAGCAGCTTGGACAGGGGGCCGGTGAACACTGAAGCTTTCTTT	CASSLDRGPVNTEAFF
few	-	TRBJ2-2	TRBV9	TGTGCCAGCAGCGTAGCGGGAATTTCGCCCGGGGAGCTGTTTTTT	CASSVAGISPGELFF
once	TRBD2	TRBJ2-5	TRBV9	TGTGCCAGCAGTGGGACTAGCGGGACAAATAACCAAGAGACCCAGTACTTC	CASSGTSGTNNQETQYF